The following is a TCR beta chain sequence with its context. Its antigen is currently unknown. This record comes from a study of cytomegalovirus exposure and HLA in healthy donors. Study-wide findings and caveats: Reportedly, fewer N-insertions than the approximately 650-donor mean appeared in an Asian-associated ancestry cluster in a later analysis. Presence/absence analyses assumed roughly uniform sequencing depth across donors. Later analysis revealed greater clonal expansion in HLA-associated TCR beta chains than in equally common others.

This CDR3 has 14 amino acids. CDR1 SEHNR and CDR2 FQNEAQ come from the germline V gene (reference sequence). V lost 5 bases to trimming and J lost 4 bases, with 14 bases between them. The PCR contained 60 Vbeta and 13 Jbeta primers. TCRdb keeps only in-frame clones here, not all; method: immunoSEQ multiplex PCR. Found here are roughly 130,000 clones, around 9% of them singletons; the top ten hold 5% to 7%. The source material was PBMCs. The source is a man aged 40-55 years in good health and CMV-seronegative. V and J are TRBV7-9 and TRBJ1-1; a possible D gene is TRBD1 (5 bases). The CDR3 DNA is TGTGCCAGCAGCCGACAGAGCATGGGCACTGAAGCTTTCTTT. It codes for CASSRQSMGTEAFF.